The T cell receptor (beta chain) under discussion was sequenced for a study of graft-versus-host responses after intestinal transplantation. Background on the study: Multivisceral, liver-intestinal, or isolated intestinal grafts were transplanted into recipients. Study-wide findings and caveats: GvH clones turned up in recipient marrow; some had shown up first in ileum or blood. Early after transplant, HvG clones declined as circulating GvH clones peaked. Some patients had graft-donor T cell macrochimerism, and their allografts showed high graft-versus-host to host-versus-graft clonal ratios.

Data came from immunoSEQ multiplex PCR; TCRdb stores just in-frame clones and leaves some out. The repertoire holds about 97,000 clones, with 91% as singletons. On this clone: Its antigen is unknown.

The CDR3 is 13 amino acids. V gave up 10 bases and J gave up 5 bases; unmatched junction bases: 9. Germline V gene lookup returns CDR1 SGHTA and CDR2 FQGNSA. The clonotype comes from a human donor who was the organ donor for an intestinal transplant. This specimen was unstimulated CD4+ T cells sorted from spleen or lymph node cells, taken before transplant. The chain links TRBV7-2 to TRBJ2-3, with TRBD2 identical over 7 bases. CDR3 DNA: TGTGCCAAAACGCAGGGAGGGATAGATACGCAGTATTTT. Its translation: CAKTQGGIDTQYF.